Shown below are 12 T cell receptor beta chains from a single sample sequenced in a study of regulatory T cells in long-lasting Graves disease. The sample's time point: persistent/refractory GD, antithyroid drugs over 5 years with positive TRAb. The TCR library was made from RNA that had been extracted from PBMCs in TRIzol. Relying on iRepertoire HTBI primers and Arm-PCR of CDR3 regions, the team built TCR beta libraries. Each CDR3 protein is one row after TCRdb ran MiXCR on the multiplex PCR reads. The sample carries around 450,000 distinct CDR3 sequences, about 22% recorded once. Sequencing used peripheral blood mononuclear cells (PBMCs), obtained when the disease was refractory, from a patient treated with antithyroid drugs. The receptor set was obtained from a female donor with Graves disease.

Many counts were recorded for this clonotype. The chain couples TRBV28 to TRBJ1-5; TRBD1 matches 8 bases. J lost 0 bases, V lost 2 bases, and 3 bases had no gene match. The CDR3 is made up of 16 amino acids. Per germline, CDR1 MDHEN and CDR2 SYDVKM. This CDR3 is CASSLRTGISNQPQHF. The CDR3 DNA follows: TGTGCCAGCAGTTTACGGACAGGGATTAGCAATCAGCCCCAGCATTTT.

The V and J genes are TRBV9 and TRBJ2-6, with 7 bases aligning to TRBD1. V was pared by 2 bases and J by 1 base, with 9 bases of the junction left unmatched. The CDR3 covers 18 residues. The germline CDR1 and CDR2 sequences are SGDLS and YYNGEE. The CDR3 DNA sequence: TGTGCCAGCAGCGTTGAGGGGGCTTTTGGGTCTGGGGCCAACGTCCTGACTTTC. Protein: CASSVEGAFGSGANVLTF.

A few counts support this clonotype. The chain couples TRBV11-2 to TRBJ2-2, with 7 bases aligning to TRBD2. This CDR3 is built from 16 residues. Germline values: CDR1 SGHAT, CDR2 FQNNGV. The trim removed 6 bases at V and 1 base at J, leaving 8 bases unmatched. This CDR3 reads CASRLRAGLNTGELFF. The CDR3 coding sequence is TGTGCCAGCAGATTAAGAGCGGGATTGAACACCGGGGAGCTGTTTTTT.

This clonotype was recorded a few times. This rearrangement joins TRBV5-1 to TRBJ1-4; unclear D gene. The germline CDR1 and CDR2 sequences are SGHRS and YFSETQ. The CDR3 is 14 residues long. V lost 0 bases and J 7 bases, leaving 10 bases between the germline ends. The CDR3 reads CASSLGSVGEKLFF. CDR3 nucleotides: TGCGCCAGCAGCTTGGGTTCAGTAGGTGAAAAACTGTTTTTT.

Only a few counts were recorded for this clonotype. The genes are TRBV28 and TRBJ2-3; tentative D call: TRBD1 (5 bases). Germline V gives CDR1 MDHEN, CDR2 SYDVKM. Trimming pared 4 bases from V and 1 base from J, leaving 12 bases between. The CDR3 totals 15 residues. The CDR3: CASSYQGAGTDTQYF. The DNA for the CDR3 is TGTGCCAGCAGTTACCAAGGGGCCGGCACAGATACGCAGTATTTT.

This chain connects TRBV11-1 to TRBJ1-6; 7 nucleotides match TRBD1. From germline, CDR1 is SGHAT and CDR2 FQDESV (reference sequence). The CDR3 is 15 residues long. V lost 4 bases and J lost 5; bases outside the gene matches: 5. This CDR3 reads CASSSDRPNNSPLHF. In DNA, the CDR3 is TGTGCCAGCAGCTCGGACAGGCCCAATAATTCACCCCTCCACTTT.

This clonotype has at least ten counts. V usage is TRBV27 and J usage is TRBJ1-2; 7 nucleotides line up with TRBD1. The CDR3 has 14 amino acids. V shed 5 bases and J 0 bases; nucleotides not matched to a gene: 3. Looked up from germline, CDR1 is MNHEY and CDR2 is SMNVEV (reference sequence). The CDR3 bases are TGTGCCAGCAGTCCACAGGGGCCTAACTATGGCTACACCTTC. Translated, it gives CASSPQGPNYGYTF.

This clonotype was picked up a small number of times. Its ends do not fully match the called genes, so a read error is possible. The chain joins TRBV6-5 to TRBJ2-7; D possibly corresponds to TRBD1 (6 bases). The CDR3 totals 14 residues. Germline-derived CDR1 and CDR2 are MNHEY and SVGAGI. The CDR3 DNA reads TGTGCCGGCAGTTTCGGGACAAGCGAGTACGAGCAGTACTTC. This sequence encodes CAGSFGTSEYEQYF.

The V call is TRBV7-9, the J call TRBJ2-7; D remains unclear. Germline lookup yields CDR1 SEHNR and CDR2 FQNEAQ (reference sequence). V dropped 4 bases and J dropped 7 bases, with 11 bases sitting between them. This CDR3 spans 12 amino acids. The DNA of the CDR3 is TGTGCCAGCAGCTCCTTTCAATATGAGCAGTACTTC. Its translation: CASSSFQYEQYF.

V and J are TRBV7-2 and TRBJ2-7, with unresolved D. The CDR3 contains 13 residues. V gave up 2 bases and J gave up 3 bases, with 8 bases separating them. Germline-derived CDR1 and CDR2 are SGHTA and FQGNSA. CDR3 loop: CASSLWAYYEQYF. The CDR3 nucleotides are TGTGCCAGCAGCTTATGGGCATACTACGAGCAGTACTTC.

CDR3 protein: CASSASGRRYQETQYF. The DNA of the CDR3 is TGTGCCAGCAGCGCCTCAGGCCGCCGGTACCAAGAGACCCAGTACTTC. This rearrangement joins TRBV7-9 to TRBJ2-5; no reliable D call. Germline V gene sequence: CDR1 SEHNR, CDR2 FQNEAQ (reference sequence). V lost 5 bases and J lost 0, with 16 bases in between. This CDR3 is 16 amino acids long.

Here the CDR3 reads CSARDTPGLAVSRAKNIQYF. In DNA form, the CDR3 reads TGCAGTGCTAGAGATACTCCGGGACTAGCGGTATCTCGGGCCAAAAACATTCAGTACTTC. The chain links TRBV20-1 to TRBJ2-4; 11 positions agree with TRBD2. The germline CDR1 and CDR2 sequences are DFQATT and SNEGSKA (reference sequence). J gave up 1 base and V 0 bases, and 14 bases lay outside the gene matches. This CDR3 has 20 amino acids.